The 4 T cell receptor beta chains below come from one sample, sequenced in a study of T cells expressing NK-cell markers. TCRdb reprocessed the 5' RACE reads and stores each CDR3 protein as one record, lacking DNA. This table holds a few hundred thousand distinct CDR3 sequences. The specimen was blood T cells: a sorted CD56 or NKG2C T cell subset, CD4+ or CD8+ T cells, or bulk PBMC T cells (not recorded which). Receptor source: a man younger than 30 in good health.

The chain combines TRBV7-7 with TRBJ2-2. CDR3 length: 13 residues. From germline, CDR1 is SSHAT and CDR2 FNYEAQ (reference sequence). The CDR3 region is CASSNLDTGDLFF.

The chain combines TRBV24-1 with TRBJ2-1; checking the TCRdb D call of TRBD2 is not possible without DNA. Per germline, CDR1 KGHDR and CDR2 SFDVKD. The CDR3 has 15 residues. CDR3 residues: CATSALSGISNEQFF.

CDR3 protein: CASSLLSSGTTPLYNEQFF. The chain joins TRBV5-4 to TRBJ2-1; TCRdb selects TRBD1, and the lack of DNA leaves this call unchecked. CDR1 and CDR2 (germline): SGHNT, YYREEE (reference sequence). This CDR3 spans 19 amino acids.

The chain recombines TRBV12-3 or TRBV12-4 with TRBJ2-3. The CDR3 sequence is 15 residues long. CDR3 sequence: CASSFTAKSTDTQYF.